This T cell receptor (beta chain) was profiled in a study of T-cell reconstitution after alpha-beta-depleted transplantation in children. Unique molecular identifiers were incorporated into the prepared TCRbeta library. TCRdb reprocessed the PCR reads via MiXCR and lists one record per CDR3 protein. The data hold 250,000 to 400,000 distinct CDR3 sequences, with around 25% observed a single time. Study results and limitations: Among T cells one year after transplant, newly produced cells accounted for most counts and diversity. As was reported, about two months after transplant, alpha-beta T cells came from several hundred expanded graft clones. There were some patients whose high TCRbeta diversity at day 60 came from surviving recipient T cells and thymic progenitors.

The V gene end was trimmed by 6 bases and the J gene end by 2 bases; junction bases not matched to a gene: 9. Germline V gives CDR1 SGHRS, CDR2 YFSETQ. The CDR3 runs to 16 residues. To note about this clonotype: The antigen remains unidentified.

The specimen comprised PBMCs, mostly from graft donor cells, sampled 180 days after TCRalphabeta/CD19-depleted stem cell transplant. The clonotype originates from a male patient younger than 18 who had a stem cell transplant for acute lymphoblastic leukemia, so the T cells may come from the graft donor. V is TRBV5-1 and J is TRBJ2-5; TRBD2 matches 11 bases. Here the CDR3 DNA reads TGCGCCAGCACCCGAAGGACTAGCGGGCTACAAGAGACCCAGTACTTC. Encoded protein: CASTRRTSGLQETQYF.